This TCR beta chain is drawn from a study of blood T cell repertoires in COVID-19. The wider study: Samples taken during acute and convalescent COVID-19 were collected in the United States, Italy and Spain. PBMCs, B-cell-depleted T cells, or T cells were the source of the cDNA or gDNA that made up the material.

Sequencing used immunoSEQ multiplex PCR; TCRdb keeps in-frame clones, though not all of them. The profile shows 200,000 or so clones, around four fifths of them singletons. CDR3 length equals 15 residues. With 4 bases removed from V and 4 bases from J, the gap between germline ends came to 17 bases. From germline, CDR1 is SGDLS and CDR2 YYNGEE. The sequenced material came from peripheral blood. This TCR was sampled from a man aged 60-69 years with COVID-19, enrolled during active disease. The chain recombines TRBV9 with TRBJ1-1; D is undetermined. The CDR3 loop reads CASSSRGVAGTEAFF. The CDR3 coding sequence is TGTGCCAGCAGCTCCCGTGGTGTAGCGGGCACTGAAGCTTTCTTT.